The 14 T cell receptor beta chains given below trace back to one sample, sequenced in a study of tumor-infiltrating lymphocytes in primary liver carcinoma. Taking about 18-32 mg of unsorted bulk tissue, the authors co-extracted RNA and DNA. Synthesis of TCR beta cDNA was carried out from about 500 ng total RNA with a constant-region primer. Nested multiplex PCR, run for three rounds with slightly modified ARM-PCR, yielded TCR beta libraries. The first two PCR rounds, nine to ten cycles each, used TRBV1-TRBV30 forward primers and a C-beta reverse primer. One entry per CDR3 protein results from TCRdb running MiXCR on the multiplex PCR reads. The sample holds about 78,000 distinct CDR3 sequences, 70% to 80% seen once. Material for sequencing was liver tumor tissue from sampling region 4. This sample's subset: tumor region T4, right-lateral pole. The receptors come from a woman in her sixties with primary liver carcinoma and hepatitis B virus infection.

The rearrangement uses TRBV4-2 and TRBJ1-2; D uncertain. Trimming stripped 4 bases from V and 10 bases from J, with 22 bases between. The CDR3 runs 15 residues. Germline CDR1 LGHNA, CDR2 YNFKEQ. The CDR3 loop is CASSPAYGVIYVYTF. CDR3 coding DNA: TGTGCCAGCAGCCCCGCGTATGGAGTGATTTACGTCTACACCTTC.

This clonotype is medium-sized. The chain employs TRBV11-2 and TRBJ1-1; TRBD1 might be the D (5 bases). V lost 5 bases and J 1 base, leaving 8 bases between the germline ends. Germline V gene lookup returns CDR1 SGHAT and CDR2 FQNNGV. The CDR3 loop spans 13 amino acids. The chain's CDR3 is CASSTQGNTEAFF. The CDR3 DNA reads TGTGCCAGCAGCACCCAGGGGAACACTGAAGCTTTCTTT.

Details on this clonotype: A read error may produce the germline difference seen at one junction end. The chain recombines TRBV11-2 with TRBJ2-3; D is perhaps TRBD1 (6 bases). The length of the CDR3 is 17 residues. CDR1 is SGHAT, CDR2 FQNNGV, per germline. CDR3: CASSSGVGWMSTDTKYF. The CDR3 DNA sequence: TGTGCCAGCAGCTCAGGGGTAGGGTGGATGAGCACAGATACGAAGTATTTT. The full variable domain, rest sourced from reference TRBV11-2 and TRBJ2-3, is EAGVAQSPRYKIIEKRQSVAFWCNPISGHATLYWYQQILGQGPKLLIQFQNNGVVDDSQLPKDRFSAERLKGVDSTLKIQPAKLEDSAVYLCASSSGVGWMSTDTKYFGPGTRLTVL.

Turning to this clonotype: A much larger clone sits a single nucleotide away, making a read error possible. This rearrangement joins TRBV13 to TRBJ2-7; TRBD1 is a possible D gene (5 bases). CDR3 length equals 15 residues. Germline assignment: CDR1 PRHDT and CDR2 FYEKMQ (reference sequence). The CDR3 is CVSSWQGKSSYEQYF. The CDR3 nucleotides read TGTGTCAGCAGCTGGCAGGGCAAGAGCTCCTACGAGCAGTACTTC.

This clonotype was counted many times. The chain joins TRBV11-2 to TRBJ1-4; D perhaps matches TRBD1 (6 bases). V was clipped by 5 bases and J by 0 bases, with 16 bases between them. Germline loops: CDR1 SGHAT, CDR2 FQNNGV. This CDR3 has 17 residues. The CDR3: CASSLTRQAATNEKLFF. CDR3 sequence (DNA): TGTGCCAGCAGCCTCACCCGACAGGCTGCAACTAATGAAAAACTGTTTTTT.

Worth noting for this clonotype: Lacking the conserved final phenylalanine or tryptophan, this CDR3 likely reflects a read error. The chain joins TRBV6-1 to TRBJ2-3; the D gene could be TRBD1 or TRBD2 (5 bases each). Germline V gene lookup returns CDR1 MNHNS and CDR2 SASEGT. CDR3 length: 14 residues. The CDR3, as DNA: TGTGTCAGCAGTGAAGGGGACGGAACAAATACGCAGTATATT. Translated, it gives CVSSEGDGTNTQYI.

On this clonotype itself: One junction end disagrees with the germline gene, perhaps due to a read error. The CDR3 nucleotides are TGTGCCTGGAGTTCCAGGGGGCCAGATAAGCAGTATTTT. Its translation is CAWSSRGPDKQYF. The rearrangement joins TRBV30 to TRBJ2-3, with 8 bases that match TRBD1. The CDR3 contains 13 residues. The germline gives CDR1 GTSNPN, CDR2 SVGIG (reference sequence).

This clonotype was counted between two and nine times. A much bigger clone sits one base away, suggesting this may be a read error. The chain uses TRBV6-6 and TRBJ2-5, with 9 bases matching TRBD1. The CDR3 is 16 amino acids. CDR1 is MNHNY, CDR2 SVGAGI, per germline (reference sequence). The CDR3 spells CVSSQGTGGAVETQYF. DNA for the CDR3: TGTGTCAGCAGCCAGGGCACAGGGGGCGCGGTAGAGACCCAGTACTTC.

This clonotype has a handful of counts. The V gene is TRBV18, the J gene TRBJ1-6; tentative D call: TRBD1 (6 bases). Between the trimmed V and J ends, which lost 2 bases and 7 bases, there was a span of 15 bases. This CDR3 is 16 amino acids long. The germline V gene encodes CDR1 KGHSH and CDR2 LQKENI. The CDR3 region is CASSPGGAGTNSPLHF. DNA of the CDR3: TGTGCCAGCTCACCAGGGGGGGCTGGAACGAATTCACCCCTCCACTTT.

This clonotype has ten or more counts. The chain recombines TRBV12-3 or TRBV12-4 with TRBJ2-1; possibly TRBD2 for D (6 bases). The CDR3 loop spans 15 amino acids. V lost 2 bases, J lost 5 bases, and 13 bases lay in between. This CDR3 is CASSLRRAGHNEQFF. CDR3 in DNA: TGTGCCAGCAGTTTAAGGAGGGCGGGCCACAATGAGCAGTTCTTC.

About this clonotype itself: The junction and the germline gene differ at one end; a read error may be behind it. V and J are TRBV6-5 and TRBJ2-6; tentative D call: TRBD2 (6 bases). The CDR3 spans 18 residues. Germline V CDR1 and CDR2: MNHEY, SVGAGI. The CDR3 DNA is TGTGCCGGCAGTTACTCGGGGGTTGGTAAATCCGAGGCCAACGTCCTGACTTTC. Translating gives CAGSYSGVGKSEANVLTF.

With regard to this clonotype: Here the CDR3 omits its conserved ending phenylalanine or tryptophan, so a read error is the likely source. The J gene is TRBJ2-1, the V gene TRBV11-2; D tentatively reads TRBD1 or TRBD2 (5 bases each). Germline lookup yields CDR1 SGHAT and CDR2 FQNNGV. The CDR3 covers 15 residues. The CDR3: CTSILEGSLLNEQFS. CDR3 sequence (DNA): TGTACCAGCATCTTAGAGGGGAGTCTCCTCAATGAGCAGTTCTCC.

There are a few counts of this clonotype. A read error is possible here, since a much larger clone lies one base away. The V and J genes are TRBV12-3 or TRBV12-4 and TRBJ1-3, with no clear D. The length of the CDR3 is 15 residues. With 8 bases removed from V and 4 bases from J, the gap between germline ends came to 18 bases. CDR3 loop: CASRGSDLVGNTIYF. In DNA form, the CDR3 reads TGTGCCAGCCGGGGATCGGACCTCGTGGGAAACACCATATATTTT.

The chain employs TRBV11-2 and TRBJ2-1; perhaps TRBD2 as D (5 bases). Germline V gives CDR1 SGHAT, CDR2 FQNNGV. The CDR3 has 13 amino acids. Trimming shortened V by 10 bases and J by 11 bases, and 21 bases separated the two germline ends. The CDR3 here is CANSLEGARQQFF. The CDR3 DNA sequence: TGTGCCAACAGTTTAGAGGGAGCGAGGCAGCAGTTCTTC.